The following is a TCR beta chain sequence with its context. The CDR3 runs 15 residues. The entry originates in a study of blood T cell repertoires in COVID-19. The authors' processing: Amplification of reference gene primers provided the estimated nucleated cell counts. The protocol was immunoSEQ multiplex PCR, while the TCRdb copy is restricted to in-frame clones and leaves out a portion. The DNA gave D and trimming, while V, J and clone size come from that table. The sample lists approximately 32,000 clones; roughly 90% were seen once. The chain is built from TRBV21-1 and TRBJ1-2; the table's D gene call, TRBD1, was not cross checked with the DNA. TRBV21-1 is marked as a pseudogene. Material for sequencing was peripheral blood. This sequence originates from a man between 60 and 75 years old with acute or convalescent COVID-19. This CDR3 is CASNPGYRESYGYTF. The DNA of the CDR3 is TGTGCCAGCAACCCGGGGTACAGGGAGTCCTATGGCTACACCTTC.